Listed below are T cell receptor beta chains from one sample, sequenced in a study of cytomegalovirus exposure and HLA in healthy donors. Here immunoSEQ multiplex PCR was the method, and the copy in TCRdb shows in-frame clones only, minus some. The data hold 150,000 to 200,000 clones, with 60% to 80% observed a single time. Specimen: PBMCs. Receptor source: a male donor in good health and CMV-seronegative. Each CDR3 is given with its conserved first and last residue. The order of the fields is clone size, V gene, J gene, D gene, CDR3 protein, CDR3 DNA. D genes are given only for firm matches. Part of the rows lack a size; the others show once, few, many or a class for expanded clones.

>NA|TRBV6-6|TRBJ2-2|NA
CASSYSGQLNTGELFF
TGTGCCAGCAGTTACAGCGGGCAGCTGAACACCGGGGAGCTGTTTTTT
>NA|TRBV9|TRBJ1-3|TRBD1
CASSVHPGQGAGNTIYF
TGTGCCAGCAGCGTACACCCGGGACAGGGGGCTGGAAACACCATATATTTT
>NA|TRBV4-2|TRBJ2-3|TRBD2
CASSHGTSYTDTQYF
TGTGCCAGCAGCCACGGGACTAGCTACACAGATACGCAGTATTTT
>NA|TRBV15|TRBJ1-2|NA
CATSAGTGYGYTF
TGTGCCACCAGCGCGGGAACGGGCTATGGCTACACCTTC
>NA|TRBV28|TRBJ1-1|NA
CATLTEFNTEAFF
TGTGCCACCTTGACAGAATTCAACACTGAAGCTTTCTTT
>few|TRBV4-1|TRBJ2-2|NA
CASSHIGSTGELFF
TGCGCCAGCAGCCATATAGGGAGCACCGGGGAGCTGTTTTTT
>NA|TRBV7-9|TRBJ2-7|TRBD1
CASSLQGAMYEQYF
TGTGCCAGCAGCTTACAGGGGGCTATGTACGAGCAGTACTTC
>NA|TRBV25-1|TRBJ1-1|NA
CASLPLWNTEAFF
TGTGCCAGCCTCCCGTTGTGGAACACTGAAGCTTTCTTT
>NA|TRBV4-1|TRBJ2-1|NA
CATQSATSNNEQFF
TGCGCCACCCAGTCCGCGACTTCCAACAATGAGCAGTTCTTC
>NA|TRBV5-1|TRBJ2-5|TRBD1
CASSSPGQGEETQYF
TGCGCCAGCAGCTCCCCGGGACAGGGGGAAGAGACCCAGTACTTC
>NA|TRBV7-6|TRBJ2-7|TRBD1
CASSLPGTGDEQYF
TGTGCCAGCAGCTTACCGGGGACAGGGGACGAGCAGTACTTC
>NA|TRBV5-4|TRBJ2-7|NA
CASSLRQGGEQYF
TGTGCCAGCAGCTTGCGGCAGGGGGGCGAGCAGTACTTC
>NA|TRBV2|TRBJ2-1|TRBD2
CASSEGLAGNNEQFF
TGTGCCAGCAGTGAAGGCTTAGCGGGAAATAATGAGCAGTTCTTC
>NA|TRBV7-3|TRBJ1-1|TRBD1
CASSRQGFSLNTEAFF
TGTGCCAGCAGCAGACAGGGCTTCTCTTTGAACACTGAAGCTTTCTTT
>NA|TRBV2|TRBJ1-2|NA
CASSELPRSPNYGYTF
TGTGCCAGCAGTGAACTCCCCAGATCCCCTAACTATGGCTACACCTTC
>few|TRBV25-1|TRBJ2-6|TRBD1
CASSVDREHSGANVLTF
TGTGCCAGCAGTGTCGACAGGGAACACTCTGGGGCCAACGTCCTGACTTTC
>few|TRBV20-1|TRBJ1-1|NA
CSAGGAEAFF
TGCAGTGCCGGGGGGGCTGAAGCTTTCTTT
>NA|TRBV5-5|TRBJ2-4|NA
CASSPRDIQYF
TGTGCCAGCAGCCCCAGGGACATTCAGTACTTC
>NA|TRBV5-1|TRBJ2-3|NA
CASSFRDFLTDTQYF
TGCGCCAGCAGCTTCAGGGACTTTCTCACAGATACGCAGTATTTT
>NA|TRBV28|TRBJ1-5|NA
CATRVFGNQPQHF
TGTGCCACCCGCGTTTTCGGGAATCAGCCCCAGCATTTT
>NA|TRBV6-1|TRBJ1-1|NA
CASSFGANTEAFF
TGTGCCAGCAGTTTTGGGGCGAACACTGAAGCTTTCTTT
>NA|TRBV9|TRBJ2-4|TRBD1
CASSPRTGVGIQYF
TGTGCCAGCAGCCCCCGGACAGGGGTAGGGATTCAGTACTTC
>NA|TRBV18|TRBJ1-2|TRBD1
CASSLGTGGYTF
TGTGCCAGCTCACTCGGGACAGGAGGCTACACCTTC
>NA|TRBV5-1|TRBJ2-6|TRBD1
CASSLAGTGSAGANVLTF
TGCGCCAGCAGCTTGGCCGGGACAGGGTCCGCTGGGGCCAACGTCCTGACTTTC
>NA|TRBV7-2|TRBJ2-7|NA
CASSLAGGPREQYF
TGTGCCAGCAGCTTAGCGGGAGGCCCACGCGAGCAGTACTTC
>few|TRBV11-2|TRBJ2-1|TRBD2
CASSLAGGYNEQFF
TGTGCCAGCAGCTTAGCGGGGGGGTACAATGAGCAGTTCTTC
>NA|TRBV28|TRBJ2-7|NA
CASRATGSLYEQYF
TGTGCCAGCAGGGCCACAGGGTCTTTGTACGAGCAGTACTTC
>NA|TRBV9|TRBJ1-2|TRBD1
CASSGEGRDRFYGYTF
TGTGCCAGCAGCGGGGAGGGCCGGGACAGGTTCTATGGCTACACCTTC
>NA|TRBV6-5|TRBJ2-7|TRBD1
CASSYGTALYEQYF
TGTGCCAGCAGTTACGGGACAGCTCTTTACGAGCAGTACTTC
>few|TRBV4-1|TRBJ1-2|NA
CASSPTGILSGYTF
TGCGCCAGCAGCCCGACGGGGATTTTAAGTGGCTACACCTTC
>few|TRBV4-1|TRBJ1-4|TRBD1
CASSRDRGRREYEKLFF
TGCGCCAGCAGCCGGGACAGGGGGCGCAGGGAGTATGAAAAACTGTTTTTT
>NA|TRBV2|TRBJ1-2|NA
CASSEGWQTCGYTF
TGTGCCAGCAGTGAAGGGTGGCAGACATGTGGCTACACCTTC
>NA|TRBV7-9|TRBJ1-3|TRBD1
CASSLPDRGSGNTIYF
TGTGCCAGCAGCTTACCCGACAGGGGATCTGGAAACACCATATATTTT
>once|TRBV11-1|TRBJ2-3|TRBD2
CASSLEAGGSFTDTQYF
TGTGCCAGCAGCTTAGAAGCGGGGGGTTCCTTCACAGATACGCAGTATTTT
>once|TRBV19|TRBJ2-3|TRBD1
CASSNLQGVGNTQYF
TGTGCCAGTAGTAACCTACAGGGGGTCGGAAATACGCAGTATTTT
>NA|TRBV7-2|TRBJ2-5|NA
CASSRDRQETQYF
TGTGCCAGCAGCAGAGACAGACAAGAGACCCAGTACTTC
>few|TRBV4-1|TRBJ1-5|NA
CASSELDTSYQPQHF
TGCGCCAGCAGTGAGCTTGACACCTCCTATCAGCCCCAGCATTTT
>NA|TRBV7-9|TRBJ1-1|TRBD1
CASSLGRDRGNTEAFF
TGTGCCAGCAGCTTAGGACGTGACAGGGGTAACACTGAAGCTTTCTTT
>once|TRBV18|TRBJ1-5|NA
CASSPGGPGTNQPQHF
TGTGCCAGCTCACCAGGGGGCCCAGGGACGAATCAGCCCCAGCATTTT
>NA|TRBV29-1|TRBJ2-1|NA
CSFRTSSLDGEQFF
TGCAGCTTCCGGACATCATCATTGGACGGTGAGCAGTTCTTC
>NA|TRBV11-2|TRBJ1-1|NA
CASSRRGSNTEAFF
TGTGCCAGCAGCCGCCGAGGATCGAACACTGAAGCTTTCTTT
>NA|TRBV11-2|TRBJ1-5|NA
CASSDGGLGNQPQHF
TGTGCCAGCAGTGATGGGGGGTTAGGCAATCAGCCCCAGCATTTT
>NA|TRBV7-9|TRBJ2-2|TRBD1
CSSSPRDRGWTGELFF
TGTTCCAGCAGCCCTAGGGACAGGGGTTGGACCGGGGAGCTGTTTTTT
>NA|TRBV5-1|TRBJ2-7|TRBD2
CASSWGGGTGYEQYF
TGCGCCAGCAGCTGGGGGGGAGGGACCGGCTACGAGCAGTACTTC
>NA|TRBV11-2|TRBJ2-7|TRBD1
CASSNDRGTYEQYF
TGTGCCAGCAGCAATGACAGGGGTACCTACGAGCAGTACTTC
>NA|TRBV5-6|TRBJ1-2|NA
CASSLGSGYGYTF
TGTGCCAGCAGCTTAGGCAGCGGCTATGGCTACACCTTC